This TCR beta chain was profiled in a study of monozygotic twins with cystic fibrosis. Study outcomes and limitations: Co-twins had the most similar V usage for 13 of 16 pairs, J for 8.

Sequencing used immunoSEQ multiplex PCR; TCRdb keeps in-frame clones, though not all of them. In the table there are around 30,000 clones, just under 85% of which are singletons. V lost 1 base to trimming and J lost 0 bases; unmatched junction nucleotides: 6. Germline lookup yields CDR1 SGDLS and CDR2 YYNGEE. This CDR3 comprises 19 residues. This clone has only one observation. What it binds is unknown. The receptor's source is a girl aged 2 to 10 with cystic fibrosis. The chain couples TRBV9 to TRBJ2-3, with TRBD2 matching over 15 bases. The sequenced sample was blood. The CDR3 reads CASSVKGTSGRRSTDTQYF. CDR3 nucleotide sequence: TGTGCCAGCAGCGTAAAAGGGACTAGCGGGAGGCGGAGCACAGATACGCAGTATTTT.